This passage covers 26 T cell receptor beta chains from one sample sequenced in a study of T-cell reconstitution after alpha-beta-depleted transplantation in children. Using unique molecular identifiers, the investigators prepared the TCRbeta library. TCRdb called the PCR reads again in MiXCR, with one record for every CDR3 protein. Seen here are 600,000 to 700,000 distinct CDR3 sequences, around 14% observed once, and the top ten hold around 0.76%. The material was PBMCs, obtained before TCRalphabeta/CD19-depleted stem cell transplant. All receptors come from a girl aged 2 to 10 with congenital amegakaryocytic thrombocytopenia, due to receive a stem cell transplant.

Remarks on this clonotype: It may be a read error: a sequence one base away is much more abundant. The chain carries TRBV5-1 and TRBJ2-1; D remains ambiguous. The CDR3 runs to 15 residues. V was pared by 0 bases and J by 6 bases, with 13 bases between. The germline V gene has CDR1 SGHRS and CDR2 YFSETQ. The CDR3 DNA reads as TGCGCCAGCAGCTTGGCTGCTCTACCGATCAATGAGCAGTTCTTC. It yields the protein CASSLAALPINEQFF.

In this sample, this clonotype turned up many times. This chain links TRBV9 with TRBJ2-3; no reliable D call. Trimming removed 1 base from V and 7 bases from J, with 13 bases in between. This CDR3 is built from 14 residues. Germline CDR1 reads SGDLS; CDR2 reads YYNGEE. The CDR3 region has the DNA TGTGCCAGCAGCGTAAACCAGGCCTACTATACGCAGTATTTT. This sequence encodes CASSVNQAYYTQYF.

This clonotype was detected a few times. V usage is TRBV28 and J usage is TRBJ2-2; D is tentatively TRBD1 or TRBD2 (7 bases each). V lost 10 bases and J lost 1, with 22 bases in between. The CDR3 length is 17 residues. Germline CDR1 MDHEN, CDR2 SYDVKM. The CDR3 loop is CAIRRARGRVNTGELFF. The CDR3 bases are TGTGCCATACGACGGGCCAGGGGGAGGGTGAACACCGGGGAGCTGTTTTTT. Combining the CDR3 with reference TRBV28 and TRBJ2-2 gives the whole variable domain DVKVTQSSRYLVKRTGEKVFLECVQDMDHENMFWYRQDPGLGLRLIYFSYDVKMKEKGDIPEGYSVSREKKERFSLILESASTNQTSMYLCAIRRARGRVNTGELFFGEGSRLTVL.

The rearrangement joins TRBV7-2 to TRBJ2-2; TRBD2 might be the D (6 bases). This CDR3 is built from 16 residues. Germline CDR1 and CDR2: SGHTA and FQGNSA. Trimming removed 6 bases from V and 0 bases from J, with 14 bases in between. CDR3 bases: TGTGCCAGCAGAGGACTTGGCGGGACGAACACCGGGGAGCTGTTTTTT. This translates into CASRGLGGTNTGELFF.

This clonotype was detected a few times. This chain joins TRBV27 and TRBJ1-2; D is undetermined. V shed 0 bases and J shed 5 bases, with 13 bases lying between them. Germline loops: CDR1 MNHEY, CDR2 SMNVEV (reference sequence). There are 15 residues in the CDR3. The CDR3 bases are TGTGCCAGCAGTTTATCGACCTTTGGCCGTTATGGCTACACCTTC. Translation gives CASSLSTFGRYGYTF.

This clonotype was found many times. This rearrangement joins TRBV5-1 to TRBJ2-7, with a possible D match to TRBD1 (5 bases). V lost 3 bases, J lost 3 bases, and 16 bases lay in between. Germline assignment: CDR1 SGHRS and CDR2 YFSETQ. The CDR3 loop spans 15 amino acids. The CDR3 loop reads CASSYLSDSYYEQYF. CDR3 DNA: TGCGCCAGCAGCTATCTTAGTGACAGCTACTACGAGCAGTACTTC.

This chain joins TRBV4-2 and TRBJ2-1, with D possibly TRBD2 on 5 matching bases. CDR1 LGHNA and CDR2 YNFKEQ come from the germline V gene. The V end lost 3 bases, the J end lost 0 bases, and 9 bases lay between the germline ends. The CDR3 consists of 15 residues. The CDR3 here is CASSQVLVSYNEQFF. The CDR3 DNA reads as TGTGCCAGCAGCCAGGTACTAGTCTCCTACAATGAGCAGTTCTTC.

The sample holds many counts of this clonotype. The rearrangement uses TRBV29-1 and TRBJ2-1; TRBD1 or TRBD2 may be the D gene (6 bases each). The ends were cut back, 7 bases at V and 7 bases at J, with 23 bases in the middle. From germline, CDR1 is SQVTM and CDR2 ANQGSEA. The CDR3 spans 15 residues. The CDR3 loop reads CSAITGTGGPNEQFF. In DNA form, the CDR3 reads TGCAGCGCCATAACCGGGACTGGGGGGCCGAATGAGCAGTTCTTC.

This clonotype was observed at least ten times. The V call is TRBV15, the J call TRBJ2-7; TRBD1 is a possible D gene (6 bases). Trimming removed 2 bases from V and 4 bases from J, with 15 bases in between. The CDR3 is made up of 15 amino acids. Germline CDR1 reads LNHNV; CDR2 reads YYDKDF (reference sequence). Here the CDR3 reads CATSRTGTSYYEQYF. Here the CDR3 DNA reads TGTGCCACCAGCAGAACCGGGACAAGCTATTACGAGCAGTACTTC.

DNA of the CDR3: TGTGCCAGCAGCAACTGGCCCGGCGAGACCCAGTACTTC. Translating it yields CASSNWPGETQYF. This rearrangement joins TRBV7-3 to TRBJ2-5; no definite D call. Per the germline V gene, CDR1 is SGHTA and CDR2 is FQGTGA. The CDR3 runs to 13 residues. Trimming left V 5 bases short and J 5 bases short, with 12 bases between.

The genes are TRBV28 and TRBJ2-3; 12 nucleotides match TRBD1. Germline CDR1 MDHEN, CDR2 SYDVKM. This CDR3 is built from 16 residues. The trim removed 7 bases at V and 6 bases at J, leaving 11 bases unmatched. CDR3 bases: TGTGCCAGCAACCACCAACCGGGACAGGGGGCGGATACGCAGTATTTT. Translation gives CASNHQPGQGADTQYF.

This clonotype has a count of ten or more. This rearrangement joins TRBV12-3 or TRBV12-4 to TRBJ2-2, with a possible D match to TRBD2 (5 bases). The V and J ends lost 6 bases and 4 bases respectively, with 18 bases between them. The CDR3 consists of 16 residues. The CDR3 coding sequence is TGTGCCAGCAGACCCCTTGAGGGAGTGGGCACCGGGGAGCTGTTTTTT. This gives the protein CASRPLEGVGTGELFF.

This chain links TRBV3-1 with TRBJ2-1; 13 bases line up with TRBD2. CDR3 length: 16 residues. V shed 4 bases, J shed 3 bases, and the junction held 3 bases outside the gene matches. Germline CDR1 and CDR2: LGHDT and YNNKEL (reference sequence). Written as DNA, the CDR3 is TGTGCCAGCAGCCCTTGGACTAGCGGGAGCTACAATGAGCAGTTCTTC. Its protein is CASSPWTSGSYNEQFF.

This clonotype was counted many times. The rearrangement uses TRBV12-3 or TRBV12-4 and TRBJ1-5; D may be TRBD1 (6 bases). Trimming took off 6 bases at V and 4 bases at J, with 16 bases between the two ends. The CDR3 loop spans 15 amino acids. CDR3 nucleotide sequence: TGTGCCAGCAGACCACCTAACAGGGCGAATCAGCCCCAGCATTTT. This translates into CASRPPNRANQPQHF.

This clonotype was counted between two and nine times. This chain uses TRBV15 with TRBJ2-5; tentative D call: TRBD2 (7 bases). The V gene lost 2 bases and the J gene lost 2 bases, with 21 bases spanning the gap. Germline CDR1 and CDR2: LNHNV and YYDKDF (reference sequence). There are 18 residues in the CDR3. The CDR3 is CATSRPPAGGADQETQYF. CDR3 DNA: TGTGCCACCAGCAGACCCCCGGCTGGGGGGGCGGATCAAGAGACCCAGTACTTC.

The chain employs TRBV20-1 and TRBJ2-7, with D maybe TRBD1 (6 bases). This CDR3 is 14 amino acids long. CDR1 DFQATT and CDR2 SNEGSKA come from the germline V gene (reference sequence). V was shortened by 6 bases and J by 4 bases, with 19 bases between the two germline ends. The CDR3 here is CSAAYPDSEYEQYF. The CDR3 nucleotides are TGCAGTGCCGCCTATCCGGACAGTGAGTACGAGCAGTACTTC.

The rearrangement joins TRBV20-1 to TRBJ2-1; 7 bases line up with TRBD2. The CDR3 has 17 residues. Germline loops: CDR1 DFQATT, CDR2 SNEGSKA (reference sequence). The J segment lost 9 bases and the V segment lost 0 bases, leaving 17 bases of the junction unmatched. The CDR3, as DNA: TGCAGTGCTAGAGATCCCCTCCTTTCCGGGACTAAGACTGAGCAGTTCTTC. Protein sequence: CSARDPLLSGTKTEQFF.

This chain uses TRBV12-3 or TRBV12-4 with TRBJ2-3, with 10 bases that match TRBD2. The trim removed 6 bases at V and 0 bases at J, leaving 9 bases unmatched. The CDR3 extends over 17 amino acids. CDR3: CASSPPGLADSTDTQYF. CDR3 nucleotide sequence: TGTGCCAGCAGCCCACCCGGACTAGCGGATAGCACAGATACGCAGTATTTT.

The chain employs TRBV4-2 and TRBJ2-1; D might be TRBD2 (6 bases). The CDR3 covers 14 residues. V was shortened by 0 bases and J by 7 bases, with 10 bases between the two germline ends. Germline CDR1 reads LGHNA; CDR2 reads YNFKEQ. The CDR3 here is CASSQDRGSNEQFF. The CDR3 DNA reads TGTGCCAGCAGCCAAGATCGGGGGAGTAATGAGCAGTTCTTC.

The CDR3 nucleotides read TGTGCCAGCAGCTTTCAGGGCCGGTGGGATCAGCCCCAGCATTTT. Its protein is CASSFQGRWDQPQHF. The chain uses TRBV7-9 and TRBJ1-5, with D perhaps matching TRBD1 (5 bases). CDR1 is SEHNR, CDR2 FQNEAQ, per germline (reference sequence). The CDR3 extends over 15 amino acids. The V end lost 3 bases, the J end lost 5 bases, and 14 bases lay between the germline ends. The whole variable domain, remainder taken from reference TRBV7-9 and TRBJ1-5, is DTGVSQNPRHKITKRGQNVTFRCDPISEHNRLYWYRQTLGQGPEFLTYFQNEAQLEKSRLLSDRFSAERPKGSFSTLEIQRTEQGDSAMYLCASSFQGRWDQPQHFGDGTRLSIL.

This chain links TRBV20-1 with TRBJ2-1, with TRBD1 identical over 12 bases. CDR3 size: 18 residues. Germline lookup yields CDR1 DFQATT and CDR2 SNEGSKA (reference sequence). The J segment lost 0 bases and the V segment lost 5 bases, leaving 11 bases of the junction unmatched. The CDR3 loop is CSAGRDRGPDLSYNEQFF. The CDR3 DNA reads as TGCAGTGCTGGCCGGGACAGGGGGCCCGACCTCTCCTACAATGAGCAGTTCTTC.

In its sample, this clonotype was seen many times. J is TRBJ2-1 and V is TRBV7-2; TRBD1 aligns across 7 bases. J was trimmed by 6 bases and V by 4 bases; bases with no gene match: 12. The CDR3 extends over 16 amino acids. Germline V gene data show CDR1 as SGHTA and CDR2 as FQGNSA. CDR3 DNA sequence: TGTGCCAGCAGCTCTCCCTCCCGGACAGGAGGCAATGAGCAGTTCTTC. This translates into CASSSPSRTGGNEQFF.

The chain combines TRBV7-9 with TRBJ2-1; 11 bases are a match to TRBD2. Germline-derived CDR1 and CDR2 are SEHNR and FQNEAQ (reference sequence). Unmatched junction bases numbered 9, after V lost 5 bases and J lost 3 bases. This CDR3 is built from 17 residues. The CDR3 nucleotides are TGTGCCAGCAGCCAGAATCTAGCGGGAGGTTACTACAATGAGCAGTTCTTC. Amino acid sequence: CASSQNLAGGYYNEQFF.

This clonotype was counted at least ten times. The CDR3 spells CASSDSGRGHNEQFF. CDR3 DNA sequence: TGCGCCAGCAGCGACAGCGGACGTGGCCATAATGAGCAGTTCTTC. The rearrangement uses TRBV4-1 and TRBJ2-1, with D tentatively TRBD1 or TRBD2 (5 bases each). The CDR3 contains 15 residues. V was trimmed by 5 bases and J by 7 bases, leaving 18 bases between them. Germline V gene sequence: CDR1 MGHRA, CDR2 YSYEKL.

This clonotype was recorded a few times. This chain uses TRBV19 with TRBJ1-3; D not certain. This CDR3 contains 14 residues. Germline V CDR1 and CDR2: LNHDA, SQIVND (reference sequence). The germline V and J ends were trimmed by 5 bases and 0 bases, with 8 bases remaining between them. The CDR3 sequence is CASSARTSGNTIYF. In DNA form, the CDR3 reads TGTGCCAGTAGTGCCAGAACCTCTGGAAACACCATATATTTT.

The table lists this clonotype with many counts. This chain uses TRBV6-1 with TRBJ2-1; 8 bases map to TRBD1. Germline V CDR1 and CDR2: MNHNS, SASEGT. V lost 7 bases to trimming and J lost 3 bases; unmatched junction nucleotides: 5. The CDR3 runs to 14 residues. The CDR3 sequence: CASKPGQDYNEQFF. The CDR3 DNA reads TGTGCCAGCAAGCCGGGACAGGACTACAATGAGCAGTTCTTC.